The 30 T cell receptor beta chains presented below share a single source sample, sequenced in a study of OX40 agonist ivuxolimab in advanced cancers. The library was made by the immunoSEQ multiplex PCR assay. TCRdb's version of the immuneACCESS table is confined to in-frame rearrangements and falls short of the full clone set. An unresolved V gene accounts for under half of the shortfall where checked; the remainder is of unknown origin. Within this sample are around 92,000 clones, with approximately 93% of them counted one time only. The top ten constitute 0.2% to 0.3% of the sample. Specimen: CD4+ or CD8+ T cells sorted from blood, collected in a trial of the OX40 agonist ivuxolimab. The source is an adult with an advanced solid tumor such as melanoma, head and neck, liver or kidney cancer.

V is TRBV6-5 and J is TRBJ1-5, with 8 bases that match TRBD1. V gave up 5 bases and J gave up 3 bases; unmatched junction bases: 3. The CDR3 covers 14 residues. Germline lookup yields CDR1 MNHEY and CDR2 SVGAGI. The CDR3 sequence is CASSMTGVNQPQHF. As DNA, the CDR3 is TGTGCCAGCAGTATGACAGGGGTCAATCAGCCCCAGCATTTT.

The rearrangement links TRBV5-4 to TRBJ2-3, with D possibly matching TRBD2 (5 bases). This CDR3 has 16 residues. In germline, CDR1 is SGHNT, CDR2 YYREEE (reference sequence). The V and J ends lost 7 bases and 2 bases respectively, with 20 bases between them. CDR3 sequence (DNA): TGTGCCAGCCGGCGGTCACTGGAGCGGACCACAGATACGCAGTATTTT. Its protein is CASRRSLERTTDTQYF.

CDR3 DNA: TGTGCCAGCAGCACCGGGACAGGCACCATCCCGCCCAATCAGCCCCAGCATTTT. Translated: CASSTGTGTIPPNQPQHF. The rearrangement uses TRBV5-8 and TRBJ1-5, with TRBD1 matching 8 bases. V shed 4 bases, J shed 3 bases, and the junction held 15 bases outside the gene matches. The CDR3 length is 18 residues. Germline V gene lookup returns CDR1 SGHTS and CDR2 YDEGEE. Full variable domain (rest looked up from reference TRBV5-8 and TRBJ1-5): EAGVTQSPTHLIKTRGQQATLRCSPISGHTSVYWYQQALGLGLQFLLWYDEGEERNRGNFPPRFSGRQFPNYSSELNVNALELEDSALYLCASSTGTGTIPPNQPQHFGDGTRLSIL.

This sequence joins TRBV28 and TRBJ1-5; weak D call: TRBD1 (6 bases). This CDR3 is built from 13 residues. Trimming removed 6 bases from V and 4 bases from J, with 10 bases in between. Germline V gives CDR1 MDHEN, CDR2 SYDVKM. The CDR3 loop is CASRLTGNQPQHF. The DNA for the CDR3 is TGTGCCAGCAGGCTAACAGGGAATCAGCCCCAGCATTTT.

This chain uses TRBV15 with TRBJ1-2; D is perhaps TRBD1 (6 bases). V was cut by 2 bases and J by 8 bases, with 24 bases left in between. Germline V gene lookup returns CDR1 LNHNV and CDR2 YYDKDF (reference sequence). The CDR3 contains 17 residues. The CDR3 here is CATSRSLSHTGLGGYTF. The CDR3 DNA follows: TGTGCCACCAGCAGAAGCCTTTCTCACACAGGGCTCGGGGGCTACACCTTC.

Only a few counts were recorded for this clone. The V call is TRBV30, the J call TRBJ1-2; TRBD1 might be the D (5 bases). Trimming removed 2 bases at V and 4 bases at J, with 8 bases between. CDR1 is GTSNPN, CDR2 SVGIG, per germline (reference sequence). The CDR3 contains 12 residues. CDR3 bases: TGTGCCTGGAGTAGGGACGCCTATGGCTACACCTTC. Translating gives CAWSRDAYGYTF.

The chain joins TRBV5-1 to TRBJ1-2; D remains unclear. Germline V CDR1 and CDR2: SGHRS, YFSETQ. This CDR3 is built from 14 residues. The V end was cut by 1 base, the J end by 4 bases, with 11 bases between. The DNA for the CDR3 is TGCGCCAGCAGCTTGTACAGCCTTGCCTATGGCTACACCTTC. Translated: CASSLYSLAYGYTF.

CDR3 DNA: TGCAGCGTGGCCCAGGGGGGAGAGACCCAGTACTTC. Translated, it gives CSVAQGGETQYF. V and J are TRBV29-1 and TRBJ2-5; tentatively, D is TRBD1 (7 bases). V gave up 6 bases and J gave up 4 bases, with 12 bases separating them. The CDR3 is 12 residues long. The V gene's germline CDR1 is SQVTM and CDR2 ANQGSEA.

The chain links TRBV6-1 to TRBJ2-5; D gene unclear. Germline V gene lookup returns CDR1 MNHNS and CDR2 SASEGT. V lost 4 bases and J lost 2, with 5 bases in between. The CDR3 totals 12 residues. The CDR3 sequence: CASSAWQETQYF. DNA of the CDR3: TGTGCCAGCAGTGCCTGGCAAGAGACCCAGTACTTC.

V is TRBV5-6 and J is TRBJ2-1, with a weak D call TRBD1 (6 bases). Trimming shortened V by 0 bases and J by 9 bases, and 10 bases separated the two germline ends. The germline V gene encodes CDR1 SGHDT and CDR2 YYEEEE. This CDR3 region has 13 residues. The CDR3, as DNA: TGTGCCAGCAGCTTGGACAGGGTCGTTGAGCAGTTCTTC. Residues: CASSLDRVVEQFF.

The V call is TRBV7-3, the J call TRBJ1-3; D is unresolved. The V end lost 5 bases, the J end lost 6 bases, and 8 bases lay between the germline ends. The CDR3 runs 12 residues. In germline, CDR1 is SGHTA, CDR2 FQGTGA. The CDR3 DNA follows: TGTGCCAGCAGCCGATCCACAAACACCATATATTTT. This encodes CASSRSTNTIYF.

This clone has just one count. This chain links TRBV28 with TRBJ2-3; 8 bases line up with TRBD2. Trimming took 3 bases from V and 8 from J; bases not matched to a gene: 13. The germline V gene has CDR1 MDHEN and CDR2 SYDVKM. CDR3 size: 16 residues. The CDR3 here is CASSLPPGLGAATQYF. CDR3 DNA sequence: TGTGCCAGCAGTTTGCCGCCGGGACTAGGAGCGGCTACGCAGTATTTT.

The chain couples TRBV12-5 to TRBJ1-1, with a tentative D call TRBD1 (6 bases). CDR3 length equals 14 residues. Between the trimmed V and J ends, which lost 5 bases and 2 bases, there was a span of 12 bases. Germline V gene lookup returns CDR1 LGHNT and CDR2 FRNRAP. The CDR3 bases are TGTGCTAGTGGTCAACGACAGGCCAACACTGAAGCTTTCTTT. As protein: CASGQRQANTEAFF.

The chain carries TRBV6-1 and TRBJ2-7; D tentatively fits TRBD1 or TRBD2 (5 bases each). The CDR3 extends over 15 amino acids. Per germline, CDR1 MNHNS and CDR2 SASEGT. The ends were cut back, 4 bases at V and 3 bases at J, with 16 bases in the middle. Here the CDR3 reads CASSATGRSNYEQYV. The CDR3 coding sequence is TGTGCCAGCAGTGCAACGGGGCGGTCCAACTACGAGCAGTACGTC.

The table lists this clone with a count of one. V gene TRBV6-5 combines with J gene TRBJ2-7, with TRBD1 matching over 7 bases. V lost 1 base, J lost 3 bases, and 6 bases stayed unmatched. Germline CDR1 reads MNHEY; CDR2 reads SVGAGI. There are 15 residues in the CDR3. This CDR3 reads CASSYFRGQDYEQYF. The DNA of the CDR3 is TGTGCCAGCAGTTACTTCCGCGGACAGGACTACGAGCAGTACTTC.

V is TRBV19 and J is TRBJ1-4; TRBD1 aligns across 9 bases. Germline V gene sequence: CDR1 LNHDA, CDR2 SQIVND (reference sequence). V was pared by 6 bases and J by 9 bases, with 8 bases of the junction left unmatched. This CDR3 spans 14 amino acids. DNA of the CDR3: TGTGCCAGTAGCACTCGGACAGGGGATCAAAAACTGTTTTTT. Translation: CASSTRTGDQKLFF. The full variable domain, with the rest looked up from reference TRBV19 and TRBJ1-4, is DGGITQSPKYLFRKEGQNVTLSCEQNLNHDAMYWYRQDPGQGLRLIYYSQIVNDFQKGDIAEGYSVSREKKESFPLTVTSAQKNPTAFYLCASSTRTGDQKLFFGSGTQLSVL.

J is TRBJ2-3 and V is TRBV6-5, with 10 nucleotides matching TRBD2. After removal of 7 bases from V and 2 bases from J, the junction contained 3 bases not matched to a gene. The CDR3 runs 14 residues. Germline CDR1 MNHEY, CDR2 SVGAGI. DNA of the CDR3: TGTGCCAGCAAACTAGCGGGAAACACAGATACGCAGTATTTT. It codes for CASKLAGNTDTQYF.

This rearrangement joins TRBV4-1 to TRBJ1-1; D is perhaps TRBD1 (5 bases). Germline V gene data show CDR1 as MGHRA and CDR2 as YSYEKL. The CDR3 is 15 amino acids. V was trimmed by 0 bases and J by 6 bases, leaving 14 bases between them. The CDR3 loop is CASSQEGQESSEAFF. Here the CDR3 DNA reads TGCGCCAGCAGCCAAGAGGGGCAGGAGAGTTCTGAAGCTTTCTTT.

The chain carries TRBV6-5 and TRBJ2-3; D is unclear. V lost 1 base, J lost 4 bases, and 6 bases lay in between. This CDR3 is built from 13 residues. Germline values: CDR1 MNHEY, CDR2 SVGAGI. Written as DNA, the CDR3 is TGTGCCAGCAGTTACTTCGGGTCAGATACGCAGTATTTT. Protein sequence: CASSYFGSDTQYF.

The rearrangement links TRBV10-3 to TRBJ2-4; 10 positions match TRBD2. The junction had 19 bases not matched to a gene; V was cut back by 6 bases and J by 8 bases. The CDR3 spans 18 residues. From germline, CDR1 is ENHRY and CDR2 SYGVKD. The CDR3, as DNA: TGTGCCATCAGCCCCGGGGGTAGCGGGGGGATTGTAGAGGACATTCAGTACTTC. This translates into CAISPGGSGGIVEDIQYF.

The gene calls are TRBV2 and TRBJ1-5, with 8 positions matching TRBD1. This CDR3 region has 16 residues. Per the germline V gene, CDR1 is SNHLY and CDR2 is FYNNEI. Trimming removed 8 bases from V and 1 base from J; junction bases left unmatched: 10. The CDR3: CASVDQAGGSNQPQHF. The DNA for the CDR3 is TGTGCCAGCGTGGACCAGGCAGGGGGCAGCAATCAGCCCCAGCATTTT.

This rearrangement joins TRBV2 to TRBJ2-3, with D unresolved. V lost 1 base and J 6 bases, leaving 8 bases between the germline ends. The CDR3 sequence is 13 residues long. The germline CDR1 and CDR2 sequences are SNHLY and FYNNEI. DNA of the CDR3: TGTGCCAGCAGTGAAGTTCAGGAGGATACGCAGTATTTT. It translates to CASSEVQEDTQYF.

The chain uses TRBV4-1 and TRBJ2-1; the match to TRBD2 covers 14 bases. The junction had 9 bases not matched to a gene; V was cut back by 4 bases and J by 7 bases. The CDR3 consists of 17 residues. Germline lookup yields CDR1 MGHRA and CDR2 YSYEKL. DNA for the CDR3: TGCGCCAGCAGCCGAGGGACTAGCGGGAGTGCCTTAAATGAGCAGTTCTTC. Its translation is CASSRGTSGSALNEQFF.

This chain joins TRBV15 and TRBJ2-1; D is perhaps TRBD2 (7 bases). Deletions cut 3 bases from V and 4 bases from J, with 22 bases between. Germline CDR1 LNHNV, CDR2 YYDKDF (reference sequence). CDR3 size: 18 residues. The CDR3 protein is CATSSVVSGEGGYNEQFF. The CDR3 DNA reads TGTGCCACCAGCAGCGTGGTCAGCGGAGAGGGGGGGTACAATGAGCAGTTCTTC.

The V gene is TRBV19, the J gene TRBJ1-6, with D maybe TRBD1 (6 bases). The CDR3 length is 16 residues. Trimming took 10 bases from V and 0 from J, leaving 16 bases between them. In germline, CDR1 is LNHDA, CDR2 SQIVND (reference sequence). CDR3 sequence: CATSPGASSYNSPLHF. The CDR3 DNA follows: TGTGCCACCTCGCCAGGGGCCAGCTCCTATAATTCACCCCTCCACTTT. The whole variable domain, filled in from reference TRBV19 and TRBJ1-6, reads DGGITQSPKYLFRKEGQNVTLSCEQNLNHDAMYWYRQDPGQGLRLIYYSQIVNDFQKGDIAEGYSVSREKKESFPLTVTSAQKNPTAFYLCATSPGASSYNSPLHFGNGTRLTVT.

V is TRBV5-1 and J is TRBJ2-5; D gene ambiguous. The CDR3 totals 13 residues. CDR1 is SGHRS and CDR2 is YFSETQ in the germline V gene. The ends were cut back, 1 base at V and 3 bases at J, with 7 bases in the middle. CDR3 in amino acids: CASSLFAEETQYF. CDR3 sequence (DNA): TGCGCCAGCAGCTTGTTCGCGGAAGAGACCCAGTACTTC.

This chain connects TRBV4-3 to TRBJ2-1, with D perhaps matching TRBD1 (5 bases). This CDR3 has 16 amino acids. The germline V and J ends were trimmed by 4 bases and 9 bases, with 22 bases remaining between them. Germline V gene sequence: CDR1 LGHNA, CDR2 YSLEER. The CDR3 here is CASSLAYSIQGSEQFF. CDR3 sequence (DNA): TGCGCCAGCAGCCTCGCCTACAGCATTCAGGGAAGTGAGCAGTTCTTC.

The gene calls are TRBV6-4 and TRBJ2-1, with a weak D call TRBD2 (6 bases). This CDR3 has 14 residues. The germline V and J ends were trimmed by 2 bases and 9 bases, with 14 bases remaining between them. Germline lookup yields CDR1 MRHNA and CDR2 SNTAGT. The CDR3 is CASSDRLASAEQFF. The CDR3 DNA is TGTGCCAGCAGTGACAGGCTAGCGTCGGCTGAGCAGTTCTTC.

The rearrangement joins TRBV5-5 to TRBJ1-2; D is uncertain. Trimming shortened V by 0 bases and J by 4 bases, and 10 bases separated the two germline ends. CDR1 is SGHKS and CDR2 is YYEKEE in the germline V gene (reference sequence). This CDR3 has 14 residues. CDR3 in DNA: TGTGCCAGCAGCTTGGGCACCAACTCCTATGGCTACACCTTC. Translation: CASSLGTNSYGYTF.

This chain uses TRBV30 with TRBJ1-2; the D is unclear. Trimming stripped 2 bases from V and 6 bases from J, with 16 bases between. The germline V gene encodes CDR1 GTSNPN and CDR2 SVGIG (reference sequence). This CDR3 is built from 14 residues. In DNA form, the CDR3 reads TGTGCCTGGAGTCCCCGCGGTTTTTGGGATGGCTACACCTTC. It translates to CAWSPRGFWDGYTF.